This T cell receptor (beta chain) was sequenced in a study of shared clonotypes between healthy human individuals. Study details: Each donor's CD4 naive and CD4 memory cells filled three plates apiece, CD8 naive two, and CD8 memory one.

There are 16 residues in the CDR3. Trimming took off 2 bases at V and 2 bases at J, with 12 bases between the two ends. The germline gives CDR1 KGHSH, CDR2 LQKENI. General study findings and limits: Donor clonotype sharing was expected to depend on sequencing depth. Larger estimated richness was generally seen in naive subsets than in memory subsets.

This clone is a singleton in its sample. Antigen specificity is unknown. TCRdb keeps only in-frame clones here, not all; method: immunoSEQ multiplex PCR. The table has 2,500,000 or so clones, about 90% seen once. Splitting of CD4+ cells produced CD45RA+ naive and CD45RA-negative memory subsets. Specimen: naive CD4+ T cells from PBMCs. The sample's subset: CD45RA+ positively selected. The source of this sequence is a man between 18 and 29 years old in good health. Some clones in this sample may be carry-over from other donors' samples. V and J are TRBV18 and TRBJ2-2, with D unclear. The CDR3 loop is CASSPVLGSNTGELFF. The CDR3 DNA sequence: TGTGCCAGCTCACCAGTTCTTGGCAGTAACACCGGGGAGCTGTTTTTT.